Presented here are 22 T cell receptor beta chains from one specimen sequenced in a study of Graves' ophthalmopathy and Graves' hyperthyroidism. RNA transcripts provided the template for amplifying TCR beta CDR3 regions. RT-PCR was first run with HTBI primers, then multiplex PCR in a second round. MiXCR, applied by TCRdb to the multiplex PCR reads, yields one record per CDR3 protein. The repertoire includes 300,000 to 500,000 distinct CDR3 sequences, approximately 15% of them detected once, and roughly 7% sits in the top ten. Sequences were obtained from peripheral blood. These receptors were obtained from a young woman with stable Graves' hyperthyroidism.

This clonotype has a handful of counts. The chain links TRBV12-5 to TRBJ2-1; 7 bases fit TRBD1. In germline, CDR1 is LGHNT, CDR2 FRNRAP. Trimming at V came to 1 base and at J to 7 bases, leaving 4 bases not matched to a gene. The CDR3 consists of 14 residues. In nucleotides, the CDR3 is TGTGCTAGTGGTTTGGGGGGACAGACGAATGAGCAGTTCTTC. This sequence encodes CASGLGGQTNEQFF.

This clonotype was detected ten times or more. The V and J genes are TRBV12-3 or TRBV12-4 and TRBJ1-1, with TRBD1 matching over 9 bases. V lost 3 bases, J lost 0 bases, and 8 bases stayed unmatched. CDR3 length: 17 amino acids. In DNA, the CDR3 is TGTGCCAGCAGTTTGGGACAGGGAGTGGTTCTGAACACTGAAGCTTTCTTT. This sequence encodes CASSLGQGVVLNTEAFF.

This clonotype was recorded at least ten times. The chain employs TRBV10-3 and TRBJ2-5; 7 bases match TRBD2. The CDR3 contains 13 residues. Per the germline V gene, CDR1 is ENHRY and CDR2 is SYGVKD. The V and J ends lost 8 bases and 4 bases, in that order; junction bases with no gene match: 7. The CDR3 DNA is TGTGCCATCGGCGGGGGAAGTGCAGAGACCCAGTACTTC. Its protein product is CAIGGGSAETQYF.

The chain recombines TRBV18 with TRBJ2-5; TRBD2 agrees at 9 bases. This CDR3 comprises 15 residues. Looked up from germline, CDR1 is KGHSH and CDR2 is LQKENI. The J segment lost 0 bases and the V segment lost 1 base, leaving 0 bases of the junction unmatched. Written as DNA, the CDR3 is TGTGCCAGCTCACCACTAGCGGGGGACCAAGAGACCCAGTACTTC. This encodes CASSPLAGDQETQYF.

This clonotype was seen many times. The chain uses TRBV6-2 or TRBV6-3 and TRBJ2-7; the D is unclear. This CDR3 is 13 amino acids long. Trimming pared 5 bases from V and 1 base from J, leaving 9 bases between. Germline V gene data show CDR1 as MNHEY and CDR2 as SVGEGT. CDR3 nucleotides: TGTGCCAGCAGTGTTAGTCGGTCCTACGAGCAGTACTTC. This translates into CASSVSRSYEQYF.

This clonotype has at least ten counts. The rearrangement uses TRBV4-2 and TRBJ2-7; 9 bases map to TRBD1. Germline CDR1 and CDR2: LGHNA and YNFKEQ. The CDR3 extends over 15 amino acids. V was pared by 1 base and J by 5 bases, with 6 bases of the junction left unmatched. CDR3 in amino acids: CASSQGDRDLNEQYF. The CDR3 DNA sequence: TGTGCCAGCAGCCAAGGGGACAGGGACTTAAACGAGCAGTACTTC.

CDR3 amino acids: CASSLWGTLKTQYF. The CDR3 bases are TGTGCCAGCAGTTTGTGGGGGACCCTCAAGACCCAGTACTTC. This chain joins TRBV27 and TRBJ2-5, with D perhaps TRBD1 or TRBD2 (5 bases each). This CDR3 has 14 amino acids. CDR1 is MNHEY and CDR2 is SMNVEV in the germline V gene (reference sequence). Trimming removed 3 bases at V and 6 bases at J, with 14 bases between.

This clonotype was picked up one time. The V and J genes are TRBV7-3 and TRBJ1-1, with D possibly matching TRBD1 (5 bases). The germline V gene encodes CDR1 SGHTA and CDR2 FQGTGA. CDR3 length equals 12 residues. Trimming removed 2 bases from V and 7 bases from J, with 8 bases in between. This chain's CDR3 is CASSLGASEAFF. As DNA, the CDR3 is TGTGCCAGCAGCTTAGGGGCAAGTGAAGCTTTCTTT.

Ten or more counts support this clonotype. V usage is TRBV29-1 and J usage is TRBJ1-2; D uncertain. The V end was cut by 3 bases, the J end by 3 bases, with 8 bases between. This CDR3 region has 12 residues. The germline gives CDR1 SQVTM, CDR2 ANQGSEA. The CDR3 nucleotides read TGCAGCGTTGAGGCTGGGTACTATGGCTACACCTTC. This codes for CSVEAGYYGYTF.

This clonotype was recorded many times. J is TRBJ2-3 and V is TRBV12-3 or TRBV12-4; 7 bases are a match to TRBD2. J gave up 8 bases and V 5 bases, and 10 bases lay outside the gene matches. The CDR3 is 14 amino acids. CDR3 nucleotides: TGTGCCAGCAGTCCGGGACTACCTCACGGTACGCAGTATTTT. It yields the protein CASSPGLPHGTQYF.

V gene TRBV18 combines with J gene TRBJ2-5; 7 nucleotides agree with TRBD1. The V gene end was trimmed by 3 bases and the J gene end by 5 bases; junction bases not matched to a gene: 9. Germline V CDR1 and CDR2: KGHSH, LQKENI. The CDR3 loop spans 15 amino acids. The CDR3 DNA is TGTGCCAGCTCACCTCCGACAGGGATGATGGAGACCCAGTACTTC. Its translation is CASSPPTGMMETQYF.

This clonotype was detected only a few times. The genes are TRBV5-1 and TRBJ2-7; 8 nucleotides agree with TRBD2. The CDR3 has 16 residues. The junction had 12 bases not matched to a gene; V was cut back by 4 bases and J by 3 bases. The germline V gene has CDR1 SGHRS and CDR2 YFSETQ. The DNA of the CDR3 is TGCGCCAGCAGCGGTAGCCTCGGGGGGGGCGACTACGAGCAGTACTTC. Protein product: CASSGSLGGGDYEQYF.

The table lists this clonotype with many counts. The chain has TRBV12-3 or TRBV12-4 and TRBJ1-1; D gene ambiguous. This CDR3 is built from 13 residues. V was cut by 4 bases and J by 3 bases, with 9 bases left in between. In DNA, the CDR3 is TGTGCCAGCAGTTCTCGGGGATACACTGAAGCTTTCTTT. Translation: CASSSRGYTEAFF.

This clonotype was recorded many times. The chain carries TRBV12-3 or TRBV12-4 and TRBJ2-2; 9 bases agree with TRBD2. The CDR3 spans 16 residues. The trim removed 6 bases at V and 2 bases at J, leaving 7 bases unmatched. The CDR3 DNA reads as TGTGCCAGCAGGGGTAGCGGGGGCCTTAACACCGGGGAGCTGTTTTTT. Residues: CASRGSGGLNTGELFF.

CDR3 residues: CASSLGLAGYVETQYF. The CDR3 region has the DNA TGTGCCAGCAGTTTAGGTTTAGCGGGATATGTCGAGACCCAGTACTTC. This rearrangement joins TRBV12-3 or TRBV12-4 to TRBJ2-5; 8 bases agree with TRBD2. V lost 1 base to trimming and J lost 5 bases; unmatched junction nucleotides: 9. This CDR3 has 16 residues.

This clonotype was recorded at least ten times. J is TRBJ2-5 and V is TRBV2, with D possibly TRBD1 on 5 matching bases. Germline CDR1 SNHLY, CDR2 FYNNEI. V lost 4 bases and J lost 5, with 11 bases in between. This CDR3 contains 13 residues. The CDR3 reads CASSVRGAETQYF. In DNA, the CDR3 is TGTGCCAGCAGTGTAAGGGGCGCGGAGACCCAGTACTTC. The full variable domain, rest sourced from reference TRBV2 and TRBJ2-5, is EPEVTQTPSHQVTQMGQEVILRCVPISNHLYFYWYRQILGQKVEFLVSFYNNEISEKSEIFDDQFSVERPDGSNFTLKIRSTKLEDSAMYFCASSVRGAETQYFGPGTRLLVL.

V and J are TRBV3-1 and TRBJ2-2, with D uncertain. Trimming cost V 4 bases and J 4 bases, with 10 bases left between them. Germline V lookup: CDR1 LGHDT, CDR2 YNNKEL (reference sequence). The CDR3 covers 14 residues. CDR3 in amino acids: CASSPTPGTGELFF. In DNA form, the CDR3 reads TGTGCCAGCAGCCCCACCCCGGGCACCGGGGAGCTGTTTTTT.

For this clonotype: One base away lies a much larger clone, so this may be a sequencing read error. The CDR3 is CASSLGGGQNTEACF. The CDR3 DNA reads TGTGCCAGCAGCTTAGGCGGGGGACAGAACACTGAAGCTTGCTTT. This sequence joins TRBV7-3 and TRBJ1-1; 7 bases agree with TRBD1. The CDR3 covers 15 residues. Germline V gene data show CDR1 as SGHTA and CDR2 as FQGTGA.

The chain is built from TRBV6-1 and TRBJ2-7; 8 nucleotides line up with TRBD1. The V gene end was trimmed by 6 bases and the J gene end by 5 bases; junction bases not matched to a gene: 6. CDR1 is MNHNS, CDR2 SASEGT, per germline. The length of the CDR3 is 13 residues. In DNA form, the CDR3 reads TGTGCCAGCAGAGGGACAGGCTCGGACGAGCAGTACTTC. Its translation: CASRGTGSDEQYF.

This clonotype was counted ten times or more. The V and J genes are TRBV7-2 and TRBJ1-1; D is unresolved. The germline V and J ends were trimmed by 0 bases and 4 bases, with 12 bases remaining between them. CDR1 is SGHTA, CDR2 FQGNSA, per germline. The CDR3 is made up of 15 amino acids. The CDR3, as DNA: TGTGCCAGCAGCTTAGCAGATGACCGTGGCACTGAAGCTTTCTTT. Its translation: CASSLADDRGTEAFF.

This clonotype was counted only a few times. V gene TRBV6-5 combines with J gene TRBJ1-2; D possibly corresponds to TRBD1 (5 bases). The V end lost 0 bases, the J end lost 5 bases, and 13 bases lay between the germline ends. The length of the CDR3 is 15 residues. Germline V gene data show CDR1 as MNHEY and CDR2 as SVGAGI. The CDR3 DNA sequence: TGTGCCAGCAGTTACTCAGAGGGGAGAGGGTATGGCTACACCTTC. It codes for CASSYSEGRGYGYTF.

The J gene is TRBJ2-7, the V gene TRBV7-2; 7 nucleotides align to TRBD1. The length of the CDR3 is 15 residues. With V trimmed by 5 bases and J by 0 bases, 7 bases remained unmatched. Germline loops: CDR1 SGHTA, CDR2 FQGNSA. CDR3 loop: CASSLTGTVSYEQYF. The CDR3 nucleotides are TGTGCCAGCAGCCTTACCGGGACAGTCTCCTACGAGCAGTACTTC.